Reported below is one T cell receptor beta chain. The antigen is undetermined. These data are taken from a study of T cell repertoires in cytomegalovirus infection. Germline-derived CDR1 and CDR2 are MDHEN and SYDVKM. The V and J ends lost 4 bases and 7 bases, in that order; junction bases with no gene match: 10. CDR3 length: 15 amino acids. TCRdb itself ran the reads through MiXCR, one entry per CDR3 protein. The profile shows fewer than 1,000,000 distinct CDR3 sequences, around 29% of them singletons. This TCR derives from a human donor in good health (CMV status not recorded). Some clones in this sample may be carry-over from other donors' samples. V and J are TRBV28 and TRBJ1-2; 9 bases align to TRBD1. Specimen: cultured CD8+ T cells from PBMCs, collected from culture after CMV antigen stimulation. CDR3 sequence reads: CASSSLSGTGTGYTF. CDR3 DNA sequence: TGTGCCAGCAGTTCACTTTCCGGGACAGGGACTGGCTACACCTTC.